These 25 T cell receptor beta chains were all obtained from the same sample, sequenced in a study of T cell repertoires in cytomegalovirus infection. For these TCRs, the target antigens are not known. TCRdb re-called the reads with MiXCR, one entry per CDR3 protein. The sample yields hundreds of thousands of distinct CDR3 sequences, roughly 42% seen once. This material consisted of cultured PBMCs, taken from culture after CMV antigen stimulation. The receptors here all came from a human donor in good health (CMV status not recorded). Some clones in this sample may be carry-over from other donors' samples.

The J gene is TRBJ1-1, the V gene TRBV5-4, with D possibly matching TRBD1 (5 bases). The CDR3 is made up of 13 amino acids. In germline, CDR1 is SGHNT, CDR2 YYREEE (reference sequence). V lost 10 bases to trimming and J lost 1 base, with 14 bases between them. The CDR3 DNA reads TGTGCCGGCCACCGGGACGGGAACACTGAAGCTTTCTTT. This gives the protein CAGHRDGNTEAFF.

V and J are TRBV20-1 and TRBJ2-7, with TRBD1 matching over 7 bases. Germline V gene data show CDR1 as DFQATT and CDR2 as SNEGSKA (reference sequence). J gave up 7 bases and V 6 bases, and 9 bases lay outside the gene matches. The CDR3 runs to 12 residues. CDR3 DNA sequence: TGCAGTGCCGCCCCCGGGACAGTAGAGCAGTACTTC. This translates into CSAAPGTVEQYF.

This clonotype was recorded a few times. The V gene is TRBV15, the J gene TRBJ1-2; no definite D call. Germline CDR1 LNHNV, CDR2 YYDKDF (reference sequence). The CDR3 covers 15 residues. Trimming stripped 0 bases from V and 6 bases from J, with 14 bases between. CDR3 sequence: CATSRDKVLVDGYTF. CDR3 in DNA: TGTGCCACCAGCAGAGATAAGGTACTGGTCGATGGCTACACCTTC. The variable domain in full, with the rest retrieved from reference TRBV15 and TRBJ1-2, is DAMVIQNPRYQVTQFGKPVTLSCSQTLNHNVMYWYQQKSSQAPKLLFHYYDKDFNNEADTPDNFQSRRPNTSFCFLDIRSPGLGDTAMYLCATSRDKVLVDGYTFGSGTRLTVV.

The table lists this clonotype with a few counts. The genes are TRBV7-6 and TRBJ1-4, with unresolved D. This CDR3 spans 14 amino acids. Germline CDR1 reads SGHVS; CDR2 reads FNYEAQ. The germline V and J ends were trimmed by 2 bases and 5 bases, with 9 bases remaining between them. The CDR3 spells CASSLSRLNEKLFF. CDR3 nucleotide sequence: TGTGCCAGCAGCTTAAGTAGGTTAAATGAAAAACTGTTTTTT.

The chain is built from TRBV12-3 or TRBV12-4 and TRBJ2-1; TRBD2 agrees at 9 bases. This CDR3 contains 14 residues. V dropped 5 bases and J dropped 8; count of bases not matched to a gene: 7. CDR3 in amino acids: CASSHSGSWDEQFF. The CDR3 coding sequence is TGTGCCAGCAGTCATAGCGGGAGTTGGGATGAGCAGTTCTTC.

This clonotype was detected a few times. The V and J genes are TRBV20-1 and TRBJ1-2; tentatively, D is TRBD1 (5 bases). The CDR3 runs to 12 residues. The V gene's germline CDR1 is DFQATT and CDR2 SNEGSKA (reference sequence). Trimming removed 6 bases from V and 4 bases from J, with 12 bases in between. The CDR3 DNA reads TGCAGTGCGGGACCGGAGGGCTATGGCTACACCTTC. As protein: CSAGPEGYGYTF.

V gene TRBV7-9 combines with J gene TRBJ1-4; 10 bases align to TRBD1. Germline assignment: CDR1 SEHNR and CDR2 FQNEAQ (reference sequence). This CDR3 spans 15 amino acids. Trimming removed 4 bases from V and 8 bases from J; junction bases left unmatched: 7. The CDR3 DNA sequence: TGTGCCAGCAGCTCCCCGGGACAGGGGAGAGAAAAACTGTTTTTT. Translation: CASSSPGQGREKLFF.

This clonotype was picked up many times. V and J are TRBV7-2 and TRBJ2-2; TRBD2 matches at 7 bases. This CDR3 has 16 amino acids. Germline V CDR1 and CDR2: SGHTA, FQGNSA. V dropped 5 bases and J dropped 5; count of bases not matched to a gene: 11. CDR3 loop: CASSLRGGPGTGELFF. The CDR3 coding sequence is TGTGCCAGCAGCCTTCGGGGAGGGCCGGGGACCGGGGAGCTGTTTTTT.

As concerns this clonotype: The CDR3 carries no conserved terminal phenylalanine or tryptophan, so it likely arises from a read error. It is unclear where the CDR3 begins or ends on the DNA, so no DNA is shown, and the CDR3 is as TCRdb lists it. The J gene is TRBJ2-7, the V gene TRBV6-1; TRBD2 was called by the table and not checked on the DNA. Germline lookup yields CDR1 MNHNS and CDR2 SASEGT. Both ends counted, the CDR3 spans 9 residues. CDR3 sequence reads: CASSTLAIG.

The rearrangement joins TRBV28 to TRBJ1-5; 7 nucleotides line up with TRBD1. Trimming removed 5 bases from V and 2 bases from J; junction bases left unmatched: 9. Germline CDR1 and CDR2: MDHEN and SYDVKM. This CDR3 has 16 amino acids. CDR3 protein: CASSPAQGQGNQPQHF. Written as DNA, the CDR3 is TGTGCCAGCAGTCCCGCCCAAGGACAGGGCAATCAGCCCCAGCATTTT.

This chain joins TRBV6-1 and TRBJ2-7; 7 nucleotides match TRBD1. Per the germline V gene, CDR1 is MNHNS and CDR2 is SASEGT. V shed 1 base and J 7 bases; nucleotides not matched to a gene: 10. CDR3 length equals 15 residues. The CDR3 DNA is TGTGCCAGCAGTGAAGGCCCGCGACAGGGTGGAGAGCAGTACTTC. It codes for CASSEGPRQGGEQYF.

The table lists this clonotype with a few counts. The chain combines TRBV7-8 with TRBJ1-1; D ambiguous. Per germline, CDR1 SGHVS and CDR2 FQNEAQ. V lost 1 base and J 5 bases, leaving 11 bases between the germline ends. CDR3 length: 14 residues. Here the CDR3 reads CASSLVGRSTEAFF. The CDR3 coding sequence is TGTGCCAGCAGCTTAGTCGGCAGGTCAACTGAAGCTTTCTTT.

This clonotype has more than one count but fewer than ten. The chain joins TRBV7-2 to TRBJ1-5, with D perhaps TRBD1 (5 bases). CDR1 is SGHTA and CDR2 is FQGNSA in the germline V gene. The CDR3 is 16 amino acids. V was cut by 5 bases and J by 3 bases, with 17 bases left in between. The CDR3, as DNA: TGTGCCAGCAGCCCCGGGACGCCCGAATACAATCAGCCCCAGCATTTT. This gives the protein CASSPGTPEYNQPQHF.

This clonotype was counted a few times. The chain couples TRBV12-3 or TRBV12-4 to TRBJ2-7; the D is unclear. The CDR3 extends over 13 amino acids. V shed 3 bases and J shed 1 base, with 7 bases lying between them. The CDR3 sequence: CASSFDASYEQYF. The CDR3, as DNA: TGTGCCAGCAGTTTCGACGCTTCCTACGAGCAGTACTTC.

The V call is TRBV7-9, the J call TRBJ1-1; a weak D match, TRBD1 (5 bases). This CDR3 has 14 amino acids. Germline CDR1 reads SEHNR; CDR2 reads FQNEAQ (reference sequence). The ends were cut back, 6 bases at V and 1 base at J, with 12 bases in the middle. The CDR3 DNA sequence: TGTGCCAGCAGTTCTAGAACAGGGAACACTGAAGCTTTCTTT. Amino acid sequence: CASSSRTGNTEAFF.

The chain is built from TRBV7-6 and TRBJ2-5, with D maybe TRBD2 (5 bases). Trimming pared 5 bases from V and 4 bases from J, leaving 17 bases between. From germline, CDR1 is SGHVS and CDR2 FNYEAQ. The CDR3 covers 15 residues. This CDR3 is CASSTGPSGIETQYF. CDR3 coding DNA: TGTGCCAGCAGCACGGGCCCGAGCGGAATAGAGACCCAGTACTTC.

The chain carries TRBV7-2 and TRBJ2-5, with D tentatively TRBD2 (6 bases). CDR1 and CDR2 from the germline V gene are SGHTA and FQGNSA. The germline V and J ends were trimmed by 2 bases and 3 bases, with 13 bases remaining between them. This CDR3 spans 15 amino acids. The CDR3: CASSLRGASEETQYF. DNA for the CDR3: TGTGCCAGCAGCTTACGTGGGGCTAGCGAAGAGACCCAGTACTTC.

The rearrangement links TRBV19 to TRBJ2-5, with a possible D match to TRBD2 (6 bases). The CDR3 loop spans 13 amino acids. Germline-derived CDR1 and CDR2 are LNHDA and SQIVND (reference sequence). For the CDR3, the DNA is TGTGTCCACCCTAGCGAGGACCAAGAGACCCAGTACTTC. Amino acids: CVHPSEDQETQYF. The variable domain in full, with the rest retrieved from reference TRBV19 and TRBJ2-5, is DGGITQSPKYLFRKEGQNVTLSCEQNLNHDAMYWYRQDPGQGLRLIYYSQIVNDFQKGDIAEGYSVSREKKESFPLTVTSAQKNPTAFYLCVHPSEDQETQYFGPGTRLLVL.

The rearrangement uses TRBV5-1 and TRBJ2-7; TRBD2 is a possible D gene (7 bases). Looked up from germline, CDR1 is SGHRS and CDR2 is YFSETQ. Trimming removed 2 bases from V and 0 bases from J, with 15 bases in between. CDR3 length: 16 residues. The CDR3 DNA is TGCGCCAGCAGCTTAGGGGGGGCCCCGGGCTCCTACGAGCAGTACTTC. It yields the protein CASSLGGAPGSYEQYF. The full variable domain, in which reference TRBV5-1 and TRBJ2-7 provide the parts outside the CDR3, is KAGVTQTPRYLIKTRGQQVTLSCSPISGHRSVSWYQQTPGQGLQFLFEYFSETQRNKGNFPGRFSGRQFSNSRSEMNVSTLELGDSALYLCASSLGGAPGSYEQYFGPGTRLTVT.

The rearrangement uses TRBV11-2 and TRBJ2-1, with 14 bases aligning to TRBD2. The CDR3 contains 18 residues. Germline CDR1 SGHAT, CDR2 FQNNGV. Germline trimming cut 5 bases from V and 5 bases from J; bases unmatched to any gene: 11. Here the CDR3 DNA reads TGTGCCAGCAGCCCAACTTCGACTAGCGGGGGGGGAGACAATGAGCAGTTCTTC. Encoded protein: CASSPTSTSGGGDNEQFF.

The CDR3 DNA reads as TGTGCCAGCAGCGCCGGGAGGCCTTCGGTCCATGGCTACACCTTC. Translation gives CASSAGRPSVHGYTF. J is TRBJ1-2 and V is TRBV7-9; D remains ambiguous. V was shortened by 5 bases and J by 6 bases, with 19 bases between the two germline ends. This CDR3 region has 15 residues. Germline lookup yields CDR1 SEHNR and CDR2 FQNEAQ (reference sequence).

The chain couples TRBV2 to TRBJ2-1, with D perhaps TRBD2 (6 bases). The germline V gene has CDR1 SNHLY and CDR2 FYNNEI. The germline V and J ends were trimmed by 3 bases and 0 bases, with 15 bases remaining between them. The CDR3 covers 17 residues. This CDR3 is CASSDVFGTRSYNEQFF. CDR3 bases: TGTGCCAGCAGTGATGTGTTTGGGACTCGCTCCTACAATGAGCAGTTCTTC.

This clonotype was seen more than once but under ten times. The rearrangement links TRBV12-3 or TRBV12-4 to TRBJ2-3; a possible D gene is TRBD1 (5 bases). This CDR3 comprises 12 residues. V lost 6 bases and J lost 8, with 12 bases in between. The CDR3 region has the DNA TGTGCCAGCAGCTCAGGGTACGGTACGCAGTATTTT. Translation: CASSSGYGTQYF.

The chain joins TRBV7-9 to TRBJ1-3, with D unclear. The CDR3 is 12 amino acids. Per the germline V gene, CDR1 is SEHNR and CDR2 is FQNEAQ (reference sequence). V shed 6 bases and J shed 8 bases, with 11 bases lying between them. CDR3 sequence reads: CASSWVKDTIYF. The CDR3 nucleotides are TGTGCCAGCAGTTGGGTCAAAGACACCATATATTTT.

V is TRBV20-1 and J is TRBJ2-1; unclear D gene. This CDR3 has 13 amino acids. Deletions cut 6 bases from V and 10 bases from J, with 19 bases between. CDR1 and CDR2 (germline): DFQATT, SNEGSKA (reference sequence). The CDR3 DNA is TGCAGTGCGGGGAACTCCCGTCTGAGGGAGCAGTTCTTC. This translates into CSAGNSRLREQFF.